This T cell receptor beta chain is drawn from a study of long-term antiretroviral therapy in people with HIV. Sequencing relied on immunoSEQ assay v3.0, run at survey level. The protocol was immunoSEQ multiplex PCR, while the TCRdb copy is restricted to in-frame clones and leaves out a portion. The sample contains about 22,000 clones, 85% to 90% of which appear only once. V shed 0 bases and J shed 7 bases, with 9 bases lying between them. The CDR3 runs to 13 residues. Germline CDR1 SGHVS, CDR2 FNYEAQ. Specimen: unsorted PBMCs, collected 1.8 years before starting antiretroviral therapy. The clonotype comes from a woman aged 25 to 39 with HIV. The V call is TRBV7-6, the J call TRBJ2-5; D call uncertain. CDR3 in amino acids: CASSLATRRTQYF. Written as DNA, the CDR3 is TGTGCCAGCAGCTTAGCCACAAGGCGGACCCAGTACTTC.